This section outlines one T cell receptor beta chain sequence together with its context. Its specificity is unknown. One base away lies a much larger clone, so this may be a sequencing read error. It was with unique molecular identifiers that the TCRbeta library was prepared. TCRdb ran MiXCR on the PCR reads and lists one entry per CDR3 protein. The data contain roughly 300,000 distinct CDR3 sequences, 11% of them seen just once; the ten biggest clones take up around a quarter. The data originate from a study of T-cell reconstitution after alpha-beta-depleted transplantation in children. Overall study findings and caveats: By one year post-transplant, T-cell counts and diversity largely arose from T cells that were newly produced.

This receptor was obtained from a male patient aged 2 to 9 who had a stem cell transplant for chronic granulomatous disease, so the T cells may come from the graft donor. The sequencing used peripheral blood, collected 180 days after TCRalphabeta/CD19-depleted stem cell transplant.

The CDR3 bases are TGCAGTCAGGTTTTACCAGCGGGAAGAAACAATGAGCAGTTCTTC. Protein: CSQVLPAGRNNEQFF. The chain joins TRBV20-1 to TRBJ2-1; 7 positions agree with TRBD2. This CDR3 is 15 amino acids long. CDR1 and CDR2 (germline): DFQATT, SNEGSKA (reference sequence). V was clipped by 8 bases and J by 5 bases; unmatched bases: 15.